Detailed here is one T cell receptor beta chain. The sample is drawn from a study of blood T cell repertoires in COVID-19. The overall study: T cells, B-cell-depleted T cells, or PBMCs provided the cDNA or gDNA that served as material.

Per the authors' pipeline: Reference gene primer amplification gave nucleated cell count estimates. The repertoire was sequenced with immunoSEQ multiplex PCR; TCRdb's copy has only in-frame clones and lacks some. That table is the source of V, J and clone size, and D and trimming were worked out from the DNA. The data show approximately 160,000 clones, with approximately 80% seen just once and 10% to 15% held by the top ten. Germline loops: CDR1 SGDLS, CDR2 YYNGEE. The CDR3 totals 15 residues. The junction had 8 bases not matched to a gene; V was cut back by 4 bases and J by 6 bases. This receptor was identified in a man between 65 and 85 years old who had recovered from COVID-19. Source material: peripheral blood. This chain links TRBV9 with TRBJ1-4; 8 nucleotides align to TRBD1. The CDR3 nucleotides read TGTGCCAGCAGCCCCCGGACAGGGATGGATGAAAAACTGTTTTTT. Amino acids: CASSPRTGMDEKLFF.